This T cell receptor beta chain was identified during a study of identical twins. TCRdb reanalysed the 5' RACE reads using MiXCR and keeps one entry per CDR3 protein. In the table there are some 500,000 distinct CDR3 sequences, 14% of which are singletons. This clonotype was seen a handful of times. Its antigen remains unknown. Per germline, CDR1 DFQATT and CDR2 SNEGSKA (reference sequence). V was shortened by 5 bases and J by 6 bases, with 16 bases between the two germline ends. The CDR3 is 14 amino acids. Study-wide findings and caveats: Insertions were reduced in abundant cord blood beta clonotypes but not in memory repertoires.

The data also belong to a second study, concerning yellow fever vaccine responses in identical twins. That source notes: It has been reported that, in twins, the vaccine T cell response seemed partly convergent and partly personalized.

The clonotype was recovered from a woman younger than 30 in good health. The sequencing sample was made of CD4+ T cells sorted from blood. The V gene is TRBV20-1, the J gene TRBJ1-4, with D perhaps matching TRBD1 (6 bases). The CDR3 here is CSAYDRRRDEKLFF. The CDR3 nucleotides read TGCAGTGCTTATGACAGGCGGAGGGATGAAAAACTGTTTTTT.